This TCR beta chain was documented in a study of blood T cell repertoires in COVID-19 (dated by TCRdb to 2020 to 2022). The study in broad terms: Samples from collaborators originated in the United States, Italy and Spain and spanned both the acute and convalescent phases of COVID-19. The prospective study material was composed of cDNA or gDNA derived from T cells, B-cell-depleted T cells, or PBMCs. Subjects who had been exposed to COVID-19, were actively infected with it, or had recovered from it provided the deeply sampled blood TCRbeta repertoires that made up the dataset. The repertoires were released in a freely available public database intended as a resource for research on the immune response to SARS-CoV-2. The samples were drawn from two sources: the first 160 participants of the ongoing ImmuneRACE study, and over 950 subjects contributed by 6 global collaborators. Nearly every sample came with metadata listing a de-identified subject ID, COVID-19 status, age in years and sex. Where available, HLA class I and class II types were obtained from metadata supplied by the sample provider rather than from assay-based typing. Beyond this particular receptor, the publication reports: The amount of clinical and demographic metadata varied by source and participant and was provided uncurated.

TCRbeta CDR3 regions were amplified from genomic DNA by means of the immunoSEQ Assay, a bias-controlled multiplex PCR. The original pipeline was this. Nucleated cell counts per sample were estimated from amplification of reference gene primers within the assay. To quantify the absolute abundance of each unique TCRbeta CDR3 rearrangement, sequence reads were collapsed and filtered. For each sample, productive Simpson clonality was calculated as the square root of Simpson's diversity index across productive rearrangements. This is the immuneACCESS table as TCRdb keeps it, with only in-frame sequences that have V and J called. A part of the clones is gone; compared with another copy, unresolved V genes explain less than half, and the rest is unexplained. D and trimming come from the DNA, and the V and J calls and clone size come from that table. Within this sample are 200,000 to 300,000 clones, with over 75% of them counted one time only. The ten largest clones represent roughly 3% of the sample.

Comment on this clone: Its target antigen remains unknown. No qualities accompany the bases; no much larger clone lies one base away.

Participants in the prospective study were aged about 18 to 90 years, lived in under 30 United States geographic areas, and enrolled through a virtual design. Cohort assignment in the prospective study relied on participant-reported clinical history from a screening survey and a study questionnaire. Exposed participants had been in contact with someone with a PCR-confirmed or clinician-diagnosed COVID-19 case within 2 weeks of study entry. Each participant in the prospective study had whole blood, serum and a nasopharyngeal or oropharyngeal swab collected by mobile phlebotomists. Prospective study participants could optionally give additional blood draws and questionnaires over an approximately two-month period. Before DNA extraction, prospective study blood samples were shipped either frozen or at room temperature. Cut back by 6 bases and 6 bases, the V and J ends lie 14 bases apart. The CDR3 covers 13 residues, taking in both the cysteine and the phenylalanine. Solely the CDR3 DNA is kept, with 39 bases framed from the first base.

The sample consisted of PBMCs or T cells enriched from blood (not recorded which). The source is a woman in her forties who had been exposed to COVID-19. The rearranged chain carries TRBV12-3 or TRBV12-4 and TRBJ1-2; TRBD1 is perhaps the D gene, given 6 matching bases. The nucleotides are TGTGCCAGCAGCCTTACAGGGATGGATGGCTACACCTTC. Translated, it gives CASSLTGMDGYTF.